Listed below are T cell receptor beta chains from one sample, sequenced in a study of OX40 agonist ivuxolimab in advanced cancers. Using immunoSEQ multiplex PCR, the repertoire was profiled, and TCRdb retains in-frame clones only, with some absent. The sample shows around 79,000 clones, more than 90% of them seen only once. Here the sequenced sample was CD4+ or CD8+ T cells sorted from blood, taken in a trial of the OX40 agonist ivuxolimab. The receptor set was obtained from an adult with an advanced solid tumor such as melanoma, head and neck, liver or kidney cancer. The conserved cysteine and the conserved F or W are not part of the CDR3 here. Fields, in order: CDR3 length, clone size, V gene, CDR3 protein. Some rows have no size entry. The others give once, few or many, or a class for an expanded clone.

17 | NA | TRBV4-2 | ASSQDLSRAVRPNEKLF
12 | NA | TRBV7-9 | ASSLGQPFYGYT
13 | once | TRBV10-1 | ASSEHREGSYEQY
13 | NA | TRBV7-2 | ASSLEGLEGQKQY
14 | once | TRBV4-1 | ASSQDRYQQGETQY
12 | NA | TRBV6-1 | ASSETGFPYEQY
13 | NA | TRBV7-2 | ASSSGLEAKNIQY
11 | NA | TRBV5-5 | ASILGVNTEAF
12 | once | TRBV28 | ASSYGEVNTEAF
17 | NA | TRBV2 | ASSDPTHWAGGDTGELF
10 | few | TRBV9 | ASSGVLYGYT
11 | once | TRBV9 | ASSGNSVNEQF
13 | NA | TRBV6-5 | ASSYSWGGQETQY
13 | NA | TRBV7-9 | ASSLPQENAWGYT
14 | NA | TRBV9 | ASSTSGLAAQETQY
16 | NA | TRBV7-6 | ASSPWTSGGSSSYEQY
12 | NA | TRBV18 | ASSSGQSYNEQF
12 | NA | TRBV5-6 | ASSVVNGANVLT
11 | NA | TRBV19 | ASSIDPDYGYT
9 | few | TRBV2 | ASIDTYEQY
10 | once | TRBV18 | ASSPRTDTQY
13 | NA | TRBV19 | ASSIADPGVQPQH
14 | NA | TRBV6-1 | ASSDERGDLQETQY
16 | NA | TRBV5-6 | ASSLARQTTGGFYGYT
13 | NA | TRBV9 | ASRRDGGYNSPLH
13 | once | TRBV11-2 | ASSLGSASSYEQY
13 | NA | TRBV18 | ASSPFGVGDEKLF
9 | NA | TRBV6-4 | ASSIPLEAF
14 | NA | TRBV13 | ASSLGLGTHSYEQY